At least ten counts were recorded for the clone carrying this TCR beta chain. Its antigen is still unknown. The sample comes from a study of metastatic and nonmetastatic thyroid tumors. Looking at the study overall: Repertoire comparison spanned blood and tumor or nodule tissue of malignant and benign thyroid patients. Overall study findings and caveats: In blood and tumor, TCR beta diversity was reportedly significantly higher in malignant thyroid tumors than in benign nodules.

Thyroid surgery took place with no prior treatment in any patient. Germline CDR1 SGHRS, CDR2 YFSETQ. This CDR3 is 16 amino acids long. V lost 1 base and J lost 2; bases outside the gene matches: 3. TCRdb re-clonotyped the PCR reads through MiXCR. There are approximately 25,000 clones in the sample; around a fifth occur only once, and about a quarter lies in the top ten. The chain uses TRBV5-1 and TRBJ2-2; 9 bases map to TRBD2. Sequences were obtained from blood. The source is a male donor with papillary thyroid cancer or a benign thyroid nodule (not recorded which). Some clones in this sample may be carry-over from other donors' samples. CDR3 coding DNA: TGCGCCAGCAGCTTGCTAGCGGGGACTAACACCGGGGAGCTGTTTTTT. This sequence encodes CASSLLAGTNTGELFF.